Each of the 27 T cell receptor beta chains below was sequenced from the same sample in a study of blood T cell repertoires in COVID-19. Sequenced by immunoSEQ multiplex PCR; TCRdb stores in-frame clones only, minus some. This table holds roughly 88,000 clones, about 70% found once. Specimen: peripheral blood. These receptors were taken from a woman in her fifties or sixties in a cohort sampled during active or convalescent COVID-19.

This clone was found a few times. V and J are TRBV10-3 and TRBJ2-3, with 7 bases matching TRBD2. The germline V gene encodes CDR1 ENHRY and CDR2 SYGVKD. V lost 6 bases to trimming and J lost 0 bases; unmatched junction nucleotides: 6. The length of the CDR3 is 15 residues. Here the CDR3 DNA reads TGTGCCATCAGGCCAAGCGGGGCTAGCACAGATACGCAGTATTTT. Amino acids: CAIRPSGASTDTQYF.

This clone appeared once. The J gene is TRBJ1-2, the V gene TRBV19, with 7 bases fitting TRBD1. J was trimmed by 7 bases and V by 5 bases; bases with no gene match: 16. The CDR3 is made up of 16 amino acids. Germline CDR1 LNHDA, CDR2 SQIVND (reference sequence). Here the CDR3 DNA reads TGTGCCAGTAGTTACCGACAGGGAAGGGGCCGGGGTGGCTACACCTTC. This translates into CASSYRQGRGRGGYTF. The whole variable domain, remainder taken from reference TRBV19 and TRBJ1-2, is DGGITQSPKYLFRKEGQNVTLSCEQNLNHDAMYWYRQDPGQGLRLIYYSQIVNDFQKGDIAEGYSVSREKKESFPLTVTSAQKNPTAFYLCASSYRQGRGRGGYTFGSGTRLTVV.

The rearrangement uses TRBV5-1 and TRBJ2-7, with D perhaps TRBD2 (5 bases). Germline CDR1 and CDR2: SGHRS and YFSETQ. The CDR3 consists of 11 residues. Trimming took 0 bases from V and 13 from J, leaving 11 bases between them. The DNA of the CDR3 is TGCGCCAGCAGCTTGGGGCGGGCCGTTTACTTC. This translates into CASSLGRAVYF.

This chain joins TRBV3-1 (or the pseudogene TRBV3-2) and TRBJ1-2; a possible D gene is TRBD1 (6 bases). Germline values: CDR1 LGHDT, CDR2 YNNKEL (reference sequence). V dropped 1 base and J dropped 4 bases, with 10 bases sitting between them. This CDR3 region has 14 residues. The CDR3 DNA reads TGTGCCAGCAGCCAAGCTGCAGGGGCCTATGGCTACACCTTC. It yields the protein CASSQAAGAYGYTF.

This clone has a single count. The J gene is TRBJ2-7, the V gene TRBV4-1, with a possible D match to TRBD1 (6 bases). Per germline, CDR1 MGHRA and CDR2 YSYEKL. The CDR3 is made up of 15 amino acids. Trimming shortened V by 0 bases and J by 4 bases, and 13 bases separated the two germline ends. This CDR3 reads CASSQEDGRGYEQYF. The CDR3, as DNA: TGCGCCAGCAGCCAAGAGGACGGCAGGGGTTACGAGCAGTACTTC.

The sample holds a few counts of this clone. The J gene is TRBJ1-5, the V gene TRBV19; D is undetermined. Germline V gene data show CDR1 as LNHDA and CDR2 as SQIVND (reference sequence). This CDR3 has 15 amino acids. V was cut by 6 bases and J by 0 bases, with 12 bases left in between. CDR3 loop: CASSRGLYSNQPQHF. CDR3 in DNA: TGTGCCAGTAGCCGGGGTCTTTATAGCAATCAGCCCCAGCATTTT.

V and J are TRBV6-6 and TRBJ1-4; D unclear. V was trimmed by 5 bases and J by 1 base, leaving 11 bases between them. Germline V gene data show CDR1 as MNHNY and CDR2 as SVGAGI (reference sequence). This CDR3 is built from 15 residues. The CDR3 here is CASSGNRLTNEKLFF. As DNA, the CDR3 is TGTGCCAGCAGTGGCAACAGATTAACTAATGAAAAACTGTTTTTT.

The chain recombines TRBV9 with TRBJ2-1; TRBD2 matches 8 bases. Germline V gene lookup returns CDR1 SGDLS and CDR2 YYNGEE. The trim removed 1 base at V and 5 bases at J, leaving 11 bases unmatched. The CDR3 has 17 residues. The CDR3 DNA sequence: TGTGCCAGCAGCGTATACTGGCGGGGGGTCCCTAACAATGAGCAGTTCTTC. Translated: CASSVYWRGVPNNEQFF.

A single count supports this clone. CDR3: CASSYRRDTYEQYF. The CDR3 DNA reads TGCGCCAGCAGCTATCGCCGGGACACCTACGAGCAGTACTTC. V is TRBV5-1 and J is TRBJ2-7, with a tentative D call TRBD1 (6 bases). Trimming cost V 3 bases and J 2 bases, with 12 bases left between them. CDR3 length: 14 residues. Germline lookup yields CDR1 SGHRS and CDR2 YFSETQ.

The chain recombines TRBV10-2 with TRBJ2-7, with D possibly TRBD1 on 6 matching bases. This CDR3 region has 12 residues. CDR1 is WSHSY and CDR2 is SAAADI in the germline V gene. V was pared by 6 bases and J by 3 bases, with 9 bases between. The chain's CDR3 is CASSEQGYEQYF. DNA for the CDR3: TGCGCCAGCAGCGAACAGGGCTACGAGCAGTACTTC.

V gene TRBV2 combines with J gene TRBJ2-2; TRBD2 is a possible D gene (6 bases). Germline V CDR1 and CDR2: SNHLY, FYNNEI. V gave up 4 bases and J gave up 4 bases, with 10 bases separating them. The CDR3 totals 14 residues. In nucleotides, the CDR3 is TGTGCCAGCAGTGTGATCGGGGGCACCGGGGAGCTGTTTTTT. It encodes CASSVIGGTGELFF. Looking up the rest from reference TRBV2 and TRBJ2-2 gives the full variable domain: EPEVTQTPSHQVTQMGQEVILRCVPISNHLYFYWYRQILGQKVEFLVSFYNNEISEKSEIFDDQFSVERPDGSNFTLKIRSTKLEDSAMYFCASSVIGGTGELFFGEGSRLTVL.

This clone is medium-sized (0.01 to 0.1%) within its sample. The CDR3 loop reads CASSLSPTTGELFF. As DNA, the CDR3 is TGTGCCAGCAGCTTATCTCCTACCACCGGGGAGCTGTTTTTT. The chain combines TRBV11-3 with TRBJ2-2; no firm D call. This CDR3 comprises 14 residues. The germline V and J ends were trimmed by 2 bases and 4 bases, with 8 bases remaining between them. CDR1 is SGHNT and CDR2 is YENEEA in the germline V gene. Full variable domain (rest looked up from reference TRBV11-3 and TRBJ2-2): EAGVVQSPRYKIIEKKQPVAFWCNPISGHNTLYWYLQNLGQGPELLIRYENEEAVDDSQLPKDRFSAERLKGVDSTLKIQPAELGDSAVYLCASSLSPTTGELFFGEGSRLTVL.

This clone has more than one count but fewer than ten. V and J are TRBV6-5 and TRBJ1-5, with 8 bases aligning to TRBD1. After removal of 6 bases from V and 2 bases from J, the junction contained 6 bases not matched to a gene. Per germline, CDR1 MNHEY and CDR2 SVGAGI. This CDR3 has 15 residues. CDR3 sequence: CASSLTGGGNQPQHF. As DNA, the CDR3 is TGTGCCAGCAGCCTCACAGGGGGTGGCAATCAGCCCCAGCATTTT.

CDR3 DNA sequence: TGTGCCAGCAGCCAAGACTGGAGGGCTGAGCAGTTCTTC. Its translation is CASSQDWRAEQFF. The genes are TRBV5-4 and TRBJ2-1, with D possibly TRBD2 on 6 matching bases. The germline V gene encodes CDR1 SGHNT and CDR2 YYREEE (reference sequence). Trimming removed 4 bases from V and 9 bases from J, with 14 bases in between. This CDR3 region has 13 residues.

The V and J genes are TRBV7-2 and TRBJ2-3; 9 nucleotides line up with TRBD1. CDR1 SGHTA and CDR2 FQGNSA come from the germline V gene. Losses at the gene ends were 5 bases for V and 0 bases for J; bases not matched to a gene: 6. The CDR3 consists of 16 residues. CDR3 loop: CASSRQGQGSTDTQYF. Here the CDR3 DNA reads TGTGCCAGCAGCAGACAGGGACAGGGAAGCACAGATACGCAGTATTTT.

The chain uses TRBV9 and TRBJ2-7; 9 bases are shared with TRBD1. Germline CDR1 SGDLS, CDR2 YYNGEE. V shed 2 bases, J shed 2 bases, and the junction held 5 bases outside the gene matches. The CDR3 runs 15 residues. CDR3 in amino acids: CASSVSGQGTYEQYF. In DNA form, the CDR3 reads TGTGCCAGCAGCGTGTCAGGACAGGGGACCTACGAGCAGTACTTC.

The rearrangement uses TRBV12-5 and TRBJ2-7; D may be TRBD2 (5 bases). This CDR3 has 14 residues. With 3 bases removed from V and 0 bases from J, the gap between germline ends came to 9 bases. Germline V lookup: CDR1 LGHNT, CDR2 FRNRAP. The CDR3 loop reads CASGLAVHSYEQYF. DNA for the CDR3: TGTGCTAGTGGTTTAGCGGTCCACTCCTACGAGCAGTACTTC.

The chain is built from TRBV19 and TRBJ2-3, with 9 bases lining up with TRBD2. Germline CDR1 LNHDA, CDR2 SQIVND (reference sequence). V trimming: 4 bases; J trimming: 0 bases; junction bases outside the gene matches: 8. The CDR3 runs to 17 residues. The DNA for the CDR3 is TGTGCCAGTAGTAACCTAGCGGGGAGAACTAGCACAGATACGCAGTATTTT. Protein sequence: CASSNLAGRTSTDTQYF.

This sequence joins TRBV7-2 and TRBJ1-1; D might be TRBD1 (5 bases). V gave up 2 bases and J gave up 5 bases, with 18 bases separating them. This CDR3 region has 16 residues. The germline V gene has CDR1 SGHTA and CDR2 FQGNSA. CDR3: CASSLFFQGLGTEAFF. DNA of the CDR3: TGTGCCAGCAGCTTATTCTTCCAGGGCCTGGGGACTGAAGCTTTCTTT.

The chain links TRBV7-9 to TRBJ1-4, with 7 bases aligning to TRBD1. CDR1 SEHNR and CDR2 FQNEAQ come from the germline V gene (reference sequence). The CDR3 runs to 18 residues. Germline trimming cut 2 bases from V and 6 bases from J; bases unmatched to any gene: 15. The CDR3: CASSLKGANSFSHEKLFF. The CDR3 DNA reads TGTGCCAGCAGCTTAAAGGGGGCAAATTCCTTCTCCCATGAAAAACTGTTTTTT. Supplemented by reference TRBV7-9 and TRBJ1-4, the full variable domain reads DTGVSQNPRHKITKRGQNVTFRCDPISEHNRLYWYRQTLGQGPEFLTYFQNEAQLEKSRLLSDRFSAERPKGSFSTLEIQRTEQGDSAMYLCASSLKGANSFSHEKLFFGSGTQLSVL.

The gene calls are TRBV19 and TRBJ2-7; 8 bases agree with TRBD2. Losses at the gene ends were 5 bases for V and 2 bases for J; bases not matched to a gene: 5. Per germline, CDR1 LNHDA and CDR2 SQIVND (reference sequence). The CDR3 is 14 residues long. CDR3 protein: CASSEVGGAYEQYF. The DNA for the CDR3 is TGTGCCAGTAGTGAGGTCGGGGGGGCCTACGAGCAGTACTTC.

The V gene is TRBV4-1, the J gene TRBJ2-1; 8 nucleotides align to TRBD1. V was pared by 2 bases and J by 4 bases, with 7 bases of the junction left unmatched. The germline gives CDR1 MGHRA, CDR2 YSYEKL. The CDR3 runs 16 residues. The CDR3 DNA reads TGCGCCAGCAGCCAACCCCCCCGGGACAGGTACAATGAGCAGTTCTTC. Protein: CASSQPPRDRYNEQFF.

V and J are TRBV28 and TRBJ2-1; the D gene is possibly TRBD2 (6 bases). Trimming took 4 bases from V and 0 from J, leaving 10 bases between them. The germline V gene has CDR1 MDHEN and CDR2 SYDVKM. The CDR3 is made up of 15 amino acids. The CDR3 region has the DNA TGTGCCAGCAGTTCCGCCGGGAGCTCCTACAATGAGCAGTTCTTC. Its translation: CASSSAGSSYNEQFF.

This rearrangement joins TRBV5-5 to TRBJ2-7, with TRBD2 as a possible D gene (6 bases). The CDR3 length is 14 residues. Trimming took 3 bases from V and 2 from J, leaving 12 bases between them. Germline loops: CDR1 SGHKS, CDR2 YYEKEE (reference sequence). The CDR3 nucleotides are TGTGCCAGCAGCTCCACTAGCACACCCTACGAGCAGTACTTC. It specifies CASSSTSTPYEQYF.

The chain combines TRBV28 with TRBJ1-1, with 11 bases that match TRBD1. V lost 6 bases to trimming and J lost 4 bases; unmatched junction nucleotides: 4. Looked up from germline, CDR1 is MDHEN and CDR2 is SYDVKM. The CDR3 runs 14 residues. CDR3 coding DNA: TGTGCCAGCAGGTCCGGGACAGGGGGCACTGAAGCTTTCTTT. Translating gives CASRSGTGGTEAFF.

The chain joins TRBV9 to TRBJ2-1; 8 bases fit TRBD2. The CDR3 length is 17 residues. CDR1 and CDR2 (germline): SGDLS, YYNGEE. Trimming at V came to 4 bases and at J to 0 bases, leaving 9 bases not matched to a gene. This CDR3 is CASSPWTSRGSYNEQFF. The CDR3 DNA reads TGTGCCAGCAGCCCCTGGACTAGCCGAGGCTCCTACAATGAGCAGTTCTTC.

The chain has TRBV5-4 and TRBJ2-3; no firm D call. The ends were cut back, 3 bases at V and 0 bases at J, with 5 bases in the middle. The CDR3 has 13 residues. CDR1 SGHNT and CDR2 YYREEE come from the germline V gene (reference sequence). The DNA for the CDR3 is TGTGCCAGCAGCTCTCCTAGCACAGATACGCAGTATTTT. Its translation is CASSSPSTDTQYF.